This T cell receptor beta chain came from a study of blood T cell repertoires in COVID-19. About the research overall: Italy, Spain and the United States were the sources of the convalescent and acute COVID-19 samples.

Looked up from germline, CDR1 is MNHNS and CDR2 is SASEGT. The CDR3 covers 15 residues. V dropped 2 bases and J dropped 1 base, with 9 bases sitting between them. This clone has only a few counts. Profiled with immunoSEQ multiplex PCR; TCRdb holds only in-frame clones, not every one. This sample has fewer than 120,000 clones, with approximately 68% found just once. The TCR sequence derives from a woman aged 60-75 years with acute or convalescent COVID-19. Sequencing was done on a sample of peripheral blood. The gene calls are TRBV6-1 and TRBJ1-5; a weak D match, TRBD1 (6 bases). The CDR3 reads CASSETGLSNQPQHF. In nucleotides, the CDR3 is TGTGCCAGCAGTGAAACAGGGTTGAGCAATCAGCCCCAGCATTTT.